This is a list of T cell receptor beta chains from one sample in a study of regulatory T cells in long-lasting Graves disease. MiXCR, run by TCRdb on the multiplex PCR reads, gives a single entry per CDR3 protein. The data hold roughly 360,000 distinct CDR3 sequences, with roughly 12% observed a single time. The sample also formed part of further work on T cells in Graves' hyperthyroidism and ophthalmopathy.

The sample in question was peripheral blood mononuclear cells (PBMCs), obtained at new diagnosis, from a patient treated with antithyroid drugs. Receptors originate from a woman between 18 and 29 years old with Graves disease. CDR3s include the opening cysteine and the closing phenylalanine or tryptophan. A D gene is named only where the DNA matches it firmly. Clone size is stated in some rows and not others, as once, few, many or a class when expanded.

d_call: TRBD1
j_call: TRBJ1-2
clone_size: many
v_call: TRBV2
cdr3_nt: TGTGCCAGCAGCCTTGAGACAGGGGGCCTCACCTATGGCTACACCTTC
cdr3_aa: CASSLETGGLTYGYTF

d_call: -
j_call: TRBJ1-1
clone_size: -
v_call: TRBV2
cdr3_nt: TGTGCCAGCGGAATACGGGCCACCCGCGAAGCTTTCTTT
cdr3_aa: CASGIRATREAFF

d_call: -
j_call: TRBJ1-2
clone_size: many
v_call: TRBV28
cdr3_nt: TGTGCCAGCAGCTTATCCGGAAGTTATGGCTACACCTTC
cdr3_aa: CASSLSGSYGYTF

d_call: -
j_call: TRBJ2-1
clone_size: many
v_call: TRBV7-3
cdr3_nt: TGTGCCAGCAGCTTAAGCATGGGAGATGAGCAGTTCTTC
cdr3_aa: CASSLSMGDEQFF

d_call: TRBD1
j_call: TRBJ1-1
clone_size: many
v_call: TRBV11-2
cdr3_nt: TGTGCCAGCAGCTTATATGAGGGACAGGGTATCACTGAAGCTTTCTTC
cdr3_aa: CASSLYEGQGITEAFF

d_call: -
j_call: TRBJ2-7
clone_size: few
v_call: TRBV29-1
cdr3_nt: TGCAGCGTCGAGTCAACCTACGAGCAGTACTTC
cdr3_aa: CSVESTYEQYF

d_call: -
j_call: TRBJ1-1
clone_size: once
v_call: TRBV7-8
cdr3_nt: TGTGCCAGCAGCTTAGCGTATCCCTCGAACACTGAAGCTTTCTTT
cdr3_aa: CASSLAYPSNTEAFF

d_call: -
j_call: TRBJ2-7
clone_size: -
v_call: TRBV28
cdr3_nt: TGTGCCAGCAGGACACCGGGGACACACGCCTACGAGCAGTACTTC
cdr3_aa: CASRTPGTHAYEQYF

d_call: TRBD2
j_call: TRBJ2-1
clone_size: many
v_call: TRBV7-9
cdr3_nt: TGTGCCAGCAGCTTACTAGCGGGAGTCGAGCAGTTCTTC
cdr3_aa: CASSLLAGVEQFF

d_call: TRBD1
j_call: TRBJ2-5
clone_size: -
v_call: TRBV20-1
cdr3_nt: TGCAGTCGCCGGGCGGTTACCCCGGGACAGGGGTCCCAAGAGACCCAGTACTTC
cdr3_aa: CSRRAVTPGQGSQETQYF